A selection of T cell receptor beta chains follows, all from one sample in a study of blood T cell repertoires in COVID-19. TCRdb keeps only in-frame clones here, not all; method: immunoSEQ multiplex PCR. The table includes 210,000 or so clones, around nine tenths detected once. Sequencing was performed on peripheral blood. The source of these receptors is a woman in her thirties or forties who had recovered from COVID-19. CDR3s include the opening cysteine and the closing phenylalanine or tryptophan. D genes are given only for firm matches. Only part of the rows carry a size: once, few, many, or a class if the clone is expanded.

D gene	V gene	clone size	J gene	CDR3 protein	CDR3 DNA
TRBD2	TRBV9	.	TRBJ2-5	CASSVAGGAETQYF	TGTGCCAGCAGCGTAGCGGGAGGGGCGGAGACCCAGTACTTC
.	TRBV28	.	TRBJ2-2	CASSRTKNTGELFF	TGTGCCAGCAGTAGGACTAAGAACACCGGGGAGCTGTTTTTT
.	TRBV7-3	few	TRBJ2-7	CASSLAGGNYEQYF	TGTGCCAGCAGCTTAGCAGGAGGCAACTACGAGCAGTACTTC
TRBD2	TRBV12-3/TRBV12-4	.	TRBJ2-7	CASRGGGFYEQYF	TGTGCCAGCAGGGGGGGAGGGTTTTACGAGCAGTACTTC
.	TRBV4-3	few	TRBJ2-7	CASSQALGGSSYEQYF	TGCGCCAGCAGCCAAGCGTTAGGCGGTAGCTCCTACGAGCAGTACTTC
.	TRBV5-1	.	TRBJ2-5	CASSVGLRETQYF	TGCGCCAGCAGCGTGGGTCTACGGGAGACCCAGTACTTC
.	TRBV13	.	TRBJ2-5	CASSAAEGETQYF	TGTGCCAGCAGCGCCGCCGAGGGAGAGACCCAGTACTTC
.	TRBV7-2	.	TRBJ2-5	CASSSPTSPETQYF	TGTGCCAGCAGCTCACCGACTAGTCCAGAGACCCAGTACTTC
TRBD2	TRBV10-3	.	TRBJ2-1	CASGTSGLNEQFF	TGTGCCAGCGGGACTAGCGGCCTCAATGAGCAGTTCTTC
.	TRBV5-1	.	TRBJ2-2	CASSSRVSSGELFF	TGCGCCAGCAGCTCGCGTGTGTCTTCGGGGGAGCTGTTTTTT
TRBD2	TRBV19	.	TRBJ2-3	CASSRLAGSVGGDTQYF	TGTGCCAGTAGTAGACTAGCGGGATCGGTTGGTGGAGATACGCAGTATTTT
.	TRBV2	.	TRBJ2-3	CASSDSSDYTDTQYF	TGTGCCAGCAGTGATTCGTCAGATTACACAGATACGCAGTATTTT
TRBD2	TRBV5-1	.	TRBJ2-1	CASSTSGDSYNEQFF	TGCGCCAGCAGCACTAGCGGGGACTCCTACAATGAGCAGTTCTTC
.	TRBV14	.	TRBJ2-2	CASSPGLNTGELFF	TGTGCCAGCAGCCCGGGACTCAACACCGGGGAGCTGTTTTTT
.	TRBV6-2/TRBV6-3	few	TRBJ1-1	CASSRTRDTEAFF	TGTGCCAGCAGCCGAACACGGGACACTGAAGCTTTCTTT
.	TRBV30	.	TRBJ1-1	CAWSRTYRERNTEAFF	TGTGCCTGGAGCAGGACGTACCGGGAGAGGAACACTGAAGCTTTCTTT
TRBD1	TRBV18	.	TRBJ2-3	CASSPTGDTQYF	TGTGCCAGCTCACCGACAGGGGATACGCAGTATTTT
TRBD2	TRBV27	.	TRBJ2-5	CASSAAGGVGTQYF	TGTGCCAGCAGTGCAGCGGGGGGGGTTGGGACCCAGTACTTC
TRBD1	TRBV5-1	once	TRBJ2-7	CASRRDSSYEQYF	TGCGCCAGCAGGAGGGACAGCTCCTACGAGCAGTACTTC
TRBD1	TRBV4-2	.	TRBJ1-4	CASSQDRTGGWEKLFF	TGTGCCAGCAGCCAAGATAGGACAGGGGGCTGGGAAAAACTGTTTTTT
.	TRBV28	.	TRBJ1-5	CASSPGSQGGNQPQHF	TGTGCCAGCAGTCCCGGATCCCAGGGAGGGAATCAGCCCCAGCATTTT
.	TRBV29-1	.	TRBJ1-5	CSVAGERNQPQHF	TGCAGCGTTGCAGGGGAGAGGAATCAGCCCCAGCATTTT
.	TRBV4-3	few	TRBJ1-2	CASSQDVAVGANYGYTF	TGCGCCAGCAGCCAAGATGTCGCCGTGGGGGCAAACTATGGCTACACCTTC
.	TRBV14	.	TRBJ1-3	CASSQGRLSGNTIYF	TGTGCCAGCAGCCAGGGGCGGCTCTCTGGAAACACCATATATTTT
.	TRBV14	.	TRBJ1-2	CASSRRISTPVYGYTF	TGTGCCAGCAGCCGGAGGATCTCAACACCGGTCTATGGCTACACCTTC
.	TRBV30	.	TRBJ2-1	CAWERVYNEQFF	TGTGCCTGGGAGAGGGTCTACAATGAGCAGTTCTTC
TRBD1	TRBV7-2	.	TRBJ1-1	CASRYTGDTEAFF	TGTGCCAGCAGGTACACAGGGGACACTGAAGCTTTCTTT
TRBD1	TRBV4-3	.	TRBJ1-1	CASSQERGTGMNTEAFF	TGCGCCAGCAGCCAAGAGAGGGGGACAGGGATGAACACTGAAGCTTTCTTT
TRBD1	TRBV3-1/TRBV3-2	.	TRBJ2-3	CASSHVPGQGIGADTQYF	TGTGCCAGCAGCCACGTCCCGGGACAGGGGATAGGGGCAGATACGCAGTATTTT
TRBD1	TRBV7-3	few	TRBJ2-1	CASTGGTGQFF	TGTGCCAGCACCGGAGGGACAGGGCAGTTCTTC
TRBD2	TRBV9	.	TRBJ2-1	CASSPSSGRATNEQFF	TGTGCCAGCAGCCCCTCAAGCGGGAGGGCCACCAATGAGCAGTTCTTC
TRBD1	TRBV7-7	.	TRBJ2-1	CASSIEGQGYNEQFF	TGTGCCAGCAGCATAGAGGGACAGGGGTACAATGAGCAGTTCTTC
TRBD1	TRBV6-5	few	TRBJ1-6	CASSYYGQGSSPLHF	TGTGCCAGCAGTTACTACGGACAGGGAAGTTCACCCCTCCACTTT
.	TRBV11-2	.	TRBJ1-3	CASSLDYHSSSGNTIYF	TGTGCCAGCAGCTTAGATTATCACAGCAGCTCTGGAAACACCATATATTTT
TRBD1	TRBV11-2	.	TRBJ1-2	CASSLRQGNYGYTF	TGTGCCAGCAGCTTGAGACAGGGGAACTATGGCTACACCTTC
TRBD1	TRBV10-3	.	TRBJ1-1	CAISRDRNTEAFF	TGTGCCATCAGCCGGGACAGAAACACTGAAGCTTTCTTT
TRBD1	TRBV6-1	.	TRBJ1-1	CASSEPGQGTEAFF	TGTGCCAGCAGTGAACCGGGACAGGGAACTGAAGCTTTCTTT
TRBD2	TRBV29-1	.	TRBJ2-3	CSVEPGLLSTDTQYF	TGCAGCGTTGAGCCGGGACTACTTAGCACAGATACGCAGTATTTT
TRBD1	TRBV7-9	.	TRBJ2-7	CASSLDQGVEYF	TGTGCCAGCAGCTTAGACCAGGGGGTGGAGTACTTC
.	TRBV6-6	.	TRBJ1-1	CASTGDNTEAFF	TGTGCCAGCACGGGGGATAACACTGAAGCTTTCTTT
.	TRBV6-5	once	TRBJ2-2	CASSQSGPGELFF	TGTGCCAGCAGTCAGTCAGGGCCCGGGGAGCTGTTTTTT
TRBD2	TRBV28	.	TRBJ2-1	CASSELAGGLNEQFF	TGTGCCAGCAGTGAGCTAGCGGGAGGCCTCAACGAGCAGTTCTTC
TRBD2	TRBV6-2/TRBV6-3	once	TRBJ2-5	CASSPGTSGTQYF	TGTGCCAGCAGCCCCGGGACTAGCGGCACTCAGTACTTC
.	TRBV5-4	.	TRBJ1-6	CASSLWAGEANSPLHF	TGTGCCAGCAGCTTGTGGGCGGGAGAGGCAAATTCACCCCTCCACTTT
TRBD1	TRBV7-2	.	TRBJ1-1	CASSLADRVGTEAFF	TGTGCCAGCAGCTTAGCGGACAGGGTGGGCACTGAAGCTTTCTTT
.	TRBV27	.	TRBJ2-5	CASSLGLLETQYF	TGTGCCAGCAGTTTAGGTCTATTGGAGACCCAGTACTTC
.	TRBV9	.	TRBJ2-7	CASSVKDSSYEQYF	TGTGCCAGCAGCGTTAAGGACAGTTCCTACGAGCAGTACTTC
TRBD1	TRBV5-1	.	TRBJ1-6	CASSRTGVSPLHF	TGCGCCAGCAGTCGGACAGGGGTTTCACCCCTCCACTTT
.	TRBV6-6	.	TRBJ1-6	CASSYTYSPLHF	TGTGCCAGCAGCTATACCTATTCACCCCTCCACTTT
TRBD1	TRBV28	.	TRBJ1-3	CASSLLTGKGNTIYF	TGTGCCAGCAGTTTATTGACAGGGAAAGGAAACACCATATATTTT
TRBD2	TRBV9	.	TRBJ2-7	CASSVVEGKLGGDYEQYF	TGTGCCAGCAGCGTAGTGGAGGGAAAATTGGGGGGGGACTACGAGCAGTACTTC
TRBD1	TRBV11-2	.	TRBJ1-1	CASSPPGGMKAFF	TGTGCCAGCAGCCCACCAGGGGGTATGAAAGCTTTCTTT
.	TRBV4-2	once	TRBJ2-1	CASSQGDDYYNEQFF	TGTGCCAGCAGCCAAGGTGATGACTACTACAATGAGCAGTTCTTC
.	TRBV28	.	TRBJ1-2	CASRGEPAYGYTF	TGTGCCAGCAGAGGGGAACCGGCTTATGGCTACACCTTC